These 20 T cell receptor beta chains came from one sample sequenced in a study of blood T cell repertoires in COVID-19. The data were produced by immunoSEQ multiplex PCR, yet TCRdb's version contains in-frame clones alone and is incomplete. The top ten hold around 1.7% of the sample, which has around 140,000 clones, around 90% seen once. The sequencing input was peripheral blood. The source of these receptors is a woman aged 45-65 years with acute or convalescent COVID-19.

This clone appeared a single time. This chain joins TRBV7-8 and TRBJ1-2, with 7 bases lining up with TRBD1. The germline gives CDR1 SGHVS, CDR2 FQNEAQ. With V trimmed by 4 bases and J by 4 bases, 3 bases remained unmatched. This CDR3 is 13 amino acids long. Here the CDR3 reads CASSSTGAYGYTF. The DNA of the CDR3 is TGTGCCAGCAGCTCTACAGGGGCCTATGGCTACACCTTC.

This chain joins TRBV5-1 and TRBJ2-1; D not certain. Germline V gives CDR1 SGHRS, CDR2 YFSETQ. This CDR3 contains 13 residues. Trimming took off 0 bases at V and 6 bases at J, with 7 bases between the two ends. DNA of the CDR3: TGCGCCAGCAGCTTGGCAGGTGGCAATGAGCAGTTCTTC. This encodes CASSLAGGNEQFF.

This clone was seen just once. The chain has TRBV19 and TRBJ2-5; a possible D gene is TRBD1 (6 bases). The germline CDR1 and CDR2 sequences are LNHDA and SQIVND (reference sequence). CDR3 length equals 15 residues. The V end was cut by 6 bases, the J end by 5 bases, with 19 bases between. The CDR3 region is CASRRDTSRRETQYF. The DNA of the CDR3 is TGTGCCAGTAGGAGGGACACATCACGGCGGGAGACCCAGTACTTC.

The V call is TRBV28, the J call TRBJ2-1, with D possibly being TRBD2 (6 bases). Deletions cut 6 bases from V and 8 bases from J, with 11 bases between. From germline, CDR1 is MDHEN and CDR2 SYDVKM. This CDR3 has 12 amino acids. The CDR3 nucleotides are TGTGCCAGCAGCGCAGGGAGGTATGAGCAGTTCTTC. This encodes CASSAGRYEQFF. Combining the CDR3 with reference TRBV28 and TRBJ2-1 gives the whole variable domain DVKVTQSSRYLVKRTGEKVFLECVQDMDHENMFWYRQDPGLGLRLIYFSYDVKMKEKGDIPEGYSVSREKKERFSLILESASTNQTSMYLCASSAGRYEQFFGPGTRLTVL.

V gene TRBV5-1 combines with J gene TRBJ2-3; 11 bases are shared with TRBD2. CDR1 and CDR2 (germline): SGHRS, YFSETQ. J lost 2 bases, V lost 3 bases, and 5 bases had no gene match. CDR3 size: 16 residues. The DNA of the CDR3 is TGCGCCAGCAGCTCCGGGACTAGCGGTTACACAGATACGCAGTATTTT. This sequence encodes CASSSGTSGYTDTQYF.

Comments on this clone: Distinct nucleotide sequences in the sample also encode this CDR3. The CDR3 reads CASRIAEETQYF. The CDR3 region has the DNA TGTGCCAGCAGGATAGCGGAAGAGACCCAGTACTTC. The rearrangement joins TRBV6-6 to TRBJ2-5; tentative D call: TRBD2 (6 bases). CDR3 length: 12 residues. Germline V gives CDR1 MNHNY, CDR2 SVGAGI (reference sequence). V gave up 6 bases and J gave up 3 bases, with 8 bases separating them.

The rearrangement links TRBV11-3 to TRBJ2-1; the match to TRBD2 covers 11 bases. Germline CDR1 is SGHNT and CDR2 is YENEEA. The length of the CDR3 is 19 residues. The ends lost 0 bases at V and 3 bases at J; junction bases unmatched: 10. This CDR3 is CASSLDPRLGTSGYNEQFF. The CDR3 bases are TGTGCCAGCAGCTTAGATCCACGACTCGGGACTAGCGGCTACAATGAGCAGTTCTTC.

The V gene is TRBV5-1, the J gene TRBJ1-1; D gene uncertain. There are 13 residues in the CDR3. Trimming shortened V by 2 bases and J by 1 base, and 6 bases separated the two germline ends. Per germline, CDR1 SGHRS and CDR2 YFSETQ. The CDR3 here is CASSFTGNTEAFF. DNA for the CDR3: TGCGCCAGCAGCTTCACGGGGAACACTGAAGCTTTCTTT. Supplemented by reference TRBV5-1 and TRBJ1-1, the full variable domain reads KAGVTQTPRYLIKTRGQQVTLSCSPISGHRSVSWYQQTPGQGLQFLFEYFSETQRNKGNFPGRFSGRQFSNSRSEMNVSTLELGDSALYLCASSFTGNTEAFFGQGTRLTVV.

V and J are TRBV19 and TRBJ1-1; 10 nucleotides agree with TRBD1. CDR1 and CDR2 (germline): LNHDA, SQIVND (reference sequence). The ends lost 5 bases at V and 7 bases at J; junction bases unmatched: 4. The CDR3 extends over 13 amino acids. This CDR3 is CASSLRDRGEAFF. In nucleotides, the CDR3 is TGTGCCAGTAGTCTCCGGGACAGGGGTGAAGCTTTCTTT.

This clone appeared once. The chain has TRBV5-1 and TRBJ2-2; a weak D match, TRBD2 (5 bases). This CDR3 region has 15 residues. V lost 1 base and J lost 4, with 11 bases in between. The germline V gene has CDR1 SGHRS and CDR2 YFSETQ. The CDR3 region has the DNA TGCGCCAGCAGCTTGCGGGGTTCAGCCACCGGGGAGCTGTTTTTT. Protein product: CASSLRGSATGELFF.

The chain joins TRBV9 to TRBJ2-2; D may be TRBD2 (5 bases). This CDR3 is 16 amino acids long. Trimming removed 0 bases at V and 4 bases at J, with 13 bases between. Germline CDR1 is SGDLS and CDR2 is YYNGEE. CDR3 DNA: TGTGCCAGCAGCGTAGCATCGGGAACGGGCACCGGGGAGCTGTTTTTT. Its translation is CASSVASGTGTGELFF.

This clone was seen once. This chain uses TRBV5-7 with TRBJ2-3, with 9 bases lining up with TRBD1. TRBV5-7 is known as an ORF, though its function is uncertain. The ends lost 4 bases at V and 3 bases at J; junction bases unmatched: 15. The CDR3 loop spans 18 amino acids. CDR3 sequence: CASSPSPGTGMVTDTQYF. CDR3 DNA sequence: TGTGCCAGCAGCCCTAGTCCCGGGACAGGGATGGTAACAGATACGCAGTATTTT.

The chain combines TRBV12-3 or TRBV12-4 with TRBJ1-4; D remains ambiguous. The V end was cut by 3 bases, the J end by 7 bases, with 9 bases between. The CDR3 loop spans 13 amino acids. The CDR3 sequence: CASSFWSGEKLFF. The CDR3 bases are TGTGCCAGCAGTTTTTGGTCCGGTGAAAAACTGTTTTTT.

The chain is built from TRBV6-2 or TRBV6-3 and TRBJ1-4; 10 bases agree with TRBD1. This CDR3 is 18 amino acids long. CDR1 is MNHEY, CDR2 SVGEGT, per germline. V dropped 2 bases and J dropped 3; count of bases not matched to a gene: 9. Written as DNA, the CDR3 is TGTGCCAGCAGTTACGCGGACAGGGGGTGGATGGCTAATGAAAAACTGTTTTTT. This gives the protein CASSYADRGWMANEKLFF.

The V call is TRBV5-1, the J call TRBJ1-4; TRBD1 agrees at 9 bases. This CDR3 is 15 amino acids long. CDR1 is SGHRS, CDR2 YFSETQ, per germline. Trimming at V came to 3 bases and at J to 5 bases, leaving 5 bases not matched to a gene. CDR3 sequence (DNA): TGCGCCAGCAGCTGGGGGACAGGGATAAATGAAAAACTGTTTTTT. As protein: CASSWGTGINEKLFF. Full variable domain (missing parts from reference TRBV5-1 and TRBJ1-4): KAGVTQTPRYLIKTRGQQVTLSCSPISGHRSVSWYQQTPGQGLQFLFEYFSETQRNKGNFPGRFSGRQFSNSRSEMNVSTLELGDSALYLCASSWGTGINEKLFFGSGTQLSVL.

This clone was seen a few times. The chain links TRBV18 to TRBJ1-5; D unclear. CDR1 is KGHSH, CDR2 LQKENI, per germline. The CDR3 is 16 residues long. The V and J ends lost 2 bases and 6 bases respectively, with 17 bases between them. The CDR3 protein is CASSPSPGVVGQPQHF. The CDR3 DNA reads TGTGCCAGCTCACCAAGCCCCGGGGTTGTTGGTCAGCCCCAGCATTTT.

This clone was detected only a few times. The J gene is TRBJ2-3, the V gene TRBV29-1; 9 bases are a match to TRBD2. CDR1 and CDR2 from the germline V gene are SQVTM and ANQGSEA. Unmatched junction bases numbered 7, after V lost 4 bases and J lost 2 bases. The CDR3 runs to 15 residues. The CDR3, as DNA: TGCAGCGTTGGAGAAGCGGGGGGACTCACAGATACGCAGTATTTT. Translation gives CSVGEAGGLTDTQYF.

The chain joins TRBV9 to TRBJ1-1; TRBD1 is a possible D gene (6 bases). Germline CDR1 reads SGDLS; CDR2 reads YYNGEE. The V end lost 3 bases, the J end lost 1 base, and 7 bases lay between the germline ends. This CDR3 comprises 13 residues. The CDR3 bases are TGTGCCAGCAGCGCGGGACAGAACACTGAAGCTTTCTTT. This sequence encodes CASSAGQNTEAFF.

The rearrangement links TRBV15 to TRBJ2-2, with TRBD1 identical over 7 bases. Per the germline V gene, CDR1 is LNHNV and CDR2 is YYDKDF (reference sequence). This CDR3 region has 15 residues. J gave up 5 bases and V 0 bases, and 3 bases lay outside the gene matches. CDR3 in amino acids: CATSREQGLTGELFF. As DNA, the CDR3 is TGTGCCACCAGCAGAGAACAGGGGTTGACCGGGGAGCTGTTTTTT.

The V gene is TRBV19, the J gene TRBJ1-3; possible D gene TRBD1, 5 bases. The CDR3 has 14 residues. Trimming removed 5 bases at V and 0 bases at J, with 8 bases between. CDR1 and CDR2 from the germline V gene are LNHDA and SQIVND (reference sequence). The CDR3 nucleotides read TGTGCCAGTAGTCCGCAGGGCTCTGGAAACACCATATATTTT. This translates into CASSPQGSGNTIYF.